This T cell receptor beta chain is from a study of OX40 agonist ivuxolimab in advanced cancers. General study points: Researchers report that CD8+ T cells had, on average, more expanded clones than CD4+.

Profiling relied on immunoSEQ multiplex PCR, and the TCRdb table lists in-frame clones only, not all of them. The data show roughly 62,000 clones, 84% seen once. This clone has only one observation. Its antigen remains unidentified. The V end was cut by 2 bases, the J end by 7 bases, with 16 bases between. Per the germline V gene, CDR1 is SGHDT and CDR2 is YYEEEE. The CDR3 totals 14 residues. V gene TRBV5-6 combines with J gene TRBJ2-7; weak D call: TRBD1 (6 bases). This TCR came from an adult with an advanced solid tumor such as melanoma, head and neck, liver or kidney cancer. The specimen comprised CD4+ or CD8+ T cells sorted from blood, sampled in a trial of the OX40 agonist ivuxolimab. The CDR3 region has the DNA TGTGCCAGCAGCTTCAGGGGCCGCACCCTGGAGCAGTACTTC. Residues: CASSFRGRTLEQYF. Based on the CDR3 plus reference TRBV5-6 and TRBJ2-7, the full variable domain is DAGVTQSPTHLIKTRGQQVTLRCSPKSGHDTVSWYQQALGQGPQFIFQYYEEEERQRGNFPDRFSGHQFPNYSSELNVNALLLGDSALYLCASSFRGRTLEQYFGPGTRLTVT.